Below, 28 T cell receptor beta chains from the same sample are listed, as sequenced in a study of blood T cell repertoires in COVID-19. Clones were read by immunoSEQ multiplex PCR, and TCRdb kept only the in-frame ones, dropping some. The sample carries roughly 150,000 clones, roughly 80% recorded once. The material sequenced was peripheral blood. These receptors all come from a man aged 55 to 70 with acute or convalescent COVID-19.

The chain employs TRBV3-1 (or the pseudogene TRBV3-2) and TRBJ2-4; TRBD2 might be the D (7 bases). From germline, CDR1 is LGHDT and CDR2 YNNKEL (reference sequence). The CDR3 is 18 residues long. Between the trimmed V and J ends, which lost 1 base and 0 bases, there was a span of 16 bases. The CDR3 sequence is CASSQGKGGRLAKNIQYF. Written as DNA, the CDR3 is TGTGCCAGCAGCCAAGGCAAGGGGGGGCGGCTAGCCAAAAACATTCAGTACTTC.

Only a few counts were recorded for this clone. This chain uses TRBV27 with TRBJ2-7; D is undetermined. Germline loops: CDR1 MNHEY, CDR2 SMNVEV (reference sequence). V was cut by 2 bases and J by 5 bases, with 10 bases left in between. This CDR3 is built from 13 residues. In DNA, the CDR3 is TGTGCCAGCAGTTTAAGAGTATACGACGAGCAGTACTTC. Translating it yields CASSLRVYDEQYF.

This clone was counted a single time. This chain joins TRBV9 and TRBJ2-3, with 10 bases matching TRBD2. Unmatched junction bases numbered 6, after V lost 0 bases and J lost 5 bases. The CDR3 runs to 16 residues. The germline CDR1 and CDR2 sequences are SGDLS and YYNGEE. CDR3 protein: CASSVGAGGDGDTQYF. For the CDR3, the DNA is TGTGCCAGCAGCGTAGGAGCGGGGGGGGATGGAGATACGCAGTATTTT.

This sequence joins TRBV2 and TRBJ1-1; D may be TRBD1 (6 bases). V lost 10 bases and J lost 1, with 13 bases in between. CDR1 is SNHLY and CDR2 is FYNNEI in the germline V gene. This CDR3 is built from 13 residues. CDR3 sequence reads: CANPRTENTEAFF. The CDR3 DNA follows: TGTGCCAACCCTAGGACAGAGAACACTGAAGCTTTCTTT.

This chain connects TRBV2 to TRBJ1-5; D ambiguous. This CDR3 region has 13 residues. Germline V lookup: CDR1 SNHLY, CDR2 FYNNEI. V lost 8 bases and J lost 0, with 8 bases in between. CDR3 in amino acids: CASGPHSNQPQHF. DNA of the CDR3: TGTGCCAGCGGGCCGCATAGCAATCAGCCCCAGCATTTT.

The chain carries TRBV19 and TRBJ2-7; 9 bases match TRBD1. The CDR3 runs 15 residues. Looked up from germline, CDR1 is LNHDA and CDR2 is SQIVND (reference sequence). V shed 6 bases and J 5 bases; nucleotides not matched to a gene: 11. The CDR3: CASRTTGQGFHEQYF. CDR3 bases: TGTGCCAGTAGAACGACGGGACAGGGTTTCCACGAGCAGTACTTC.

The CDR3 protein is CASRFIGDRVPGNQPQHF. Written as DNA, the CDR3 is TGTGCCAGTAGATTTATCGGGGACAGGGTACCTGGCAATCAGCCCCAGCATTTT. The chain has TRBV19 and TRBJ1-5; 9 nucleotides line up with TRBD1. The CDR3 runs 18 residues. Trimming removed 6 bases from V and 2 bases from J; junction bases left unmatched: 14. In germline, CDR1 is LNHDA, CDR2 SQIVND (reference sequence).

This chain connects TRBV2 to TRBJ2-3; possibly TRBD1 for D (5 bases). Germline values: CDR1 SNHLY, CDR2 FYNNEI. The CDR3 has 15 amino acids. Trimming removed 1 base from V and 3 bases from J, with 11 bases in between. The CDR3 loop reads CASSEGQGVTDTQYF. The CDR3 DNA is TGTGCCAGCAGTGAAGGGCAGGGTGTGACAGATACGCAGTATTTT.

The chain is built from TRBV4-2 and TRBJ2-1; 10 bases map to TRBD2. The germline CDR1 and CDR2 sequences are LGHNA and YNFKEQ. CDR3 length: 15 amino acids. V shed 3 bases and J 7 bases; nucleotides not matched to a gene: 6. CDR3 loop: CASSQPQTSGNEQFF. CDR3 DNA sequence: TGTGCCAGCAGCCAGCCTCAGACTAGCGGGAATGAGCAGTTCTTC.

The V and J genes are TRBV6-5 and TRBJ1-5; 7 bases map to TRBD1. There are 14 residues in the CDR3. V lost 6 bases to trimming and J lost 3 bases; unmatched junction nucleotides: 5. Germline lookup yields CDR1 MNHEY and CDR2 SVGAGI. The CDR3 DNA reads TGTGCCAGCAGCTGGACAGGCGTCAATCAGCCCCAGCATTTT. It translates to CASSWTGVNQPQHF.

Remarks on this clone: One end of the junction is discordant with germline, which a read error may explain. DNA for the CDR3: TGTGCTAGCAGCGCACTAGCGGGAAGAACCGGGGAGCTGTTTTTT. It codes for CASSALAGRTGELFF. The chain is built from TRBV7-7 and TRBJ2-2; 10 positions agree with TRBD2. Germline V CDR1 and CDR2: SSHAT, FNYEAQ (reference sequence). This CDR3 region has 15 residues.

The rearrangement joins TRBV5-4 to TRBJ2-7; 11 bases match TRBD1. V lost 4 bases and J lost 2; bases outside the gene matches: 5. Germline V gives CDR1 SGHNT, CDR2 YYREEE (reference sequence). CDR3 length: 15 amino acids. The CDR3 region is CASSPSGQGAYEQYF. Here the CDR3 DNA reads TGTGCCAGCAGCCCGTCGGGACAGGGGGCCTACGAGCAGTACTTC.

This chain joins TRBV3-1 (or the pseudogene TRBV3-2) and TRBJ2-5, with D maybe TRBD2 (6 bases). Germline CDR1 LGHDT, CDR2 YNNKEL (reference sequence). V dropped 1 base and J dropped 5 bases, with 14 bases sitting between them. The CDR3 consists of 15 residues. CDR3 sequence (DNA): TGTGCCAGCAGCCAAGGGGGCGGGGTGGTGGAGACCCAGTACTTC. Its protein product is CASSQGGGVVETQYF.

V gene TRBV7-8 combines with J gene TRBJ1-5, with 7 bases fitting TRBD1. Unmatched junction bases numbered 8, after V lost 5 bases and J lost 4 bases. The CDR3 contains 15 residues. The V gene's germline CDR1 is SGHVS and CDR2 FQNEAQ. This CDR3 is CASSPRGQGNQPQHF. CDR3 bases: TGTGCCAGCAGCCCGAGGGGGCAAGGGAATCAGCCCCAGCATTTT.

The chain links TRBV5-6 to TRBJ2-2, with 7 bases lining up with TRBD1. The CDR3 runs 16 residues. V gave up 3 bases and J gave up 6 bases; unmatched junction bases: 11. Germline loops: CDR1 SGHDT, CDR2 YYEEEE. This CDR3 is CASSSQGSVRSGELFF. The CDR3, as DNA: TGTGCCAGCAGCTCACAGGGGTCGGTGAGGTCCGGGGAGCTGTTTTTT.

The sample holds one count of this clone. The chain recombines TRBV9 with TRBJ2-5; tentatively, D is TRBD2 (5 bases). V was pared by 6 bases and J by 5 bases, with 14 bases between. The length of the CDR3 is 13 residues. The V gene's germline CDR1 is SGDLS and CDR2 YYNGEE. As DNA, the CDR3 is TGTGCCAGCACAGGACCCGGCGGGGAGACCCAGTACTTC. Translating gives CASTGPGGETQYF.

The CDR3 region is CASSHQPGRSNTGELFF. DNA of the CDR3: TGTGCCAGCAGCCACCAACCGGGAAGATCGAACACCGGGGAGCTGTTTTTT. This sequence joins TRBV14 and TRBJ2-2; the D gene is possibly TRBD2 (5 bases). V was clipped by 3 bases and J by 0 bases, with 14 bases between them. Per germline, CDR1 SGHDN and CDR2 FVKESK. The CDR3 has 17 residues.

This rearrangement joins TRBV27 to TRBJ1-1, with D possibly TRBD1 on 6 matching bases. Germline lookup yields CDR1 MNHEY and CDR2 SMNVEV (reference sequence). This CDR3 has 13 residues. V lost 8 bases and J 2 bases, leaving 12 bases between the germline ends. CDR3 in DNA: TGTGCCAGCGGGTACAGGGTTAACACTGAAGCTTTCTTT. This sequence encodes CASGYRVNTEAFF.

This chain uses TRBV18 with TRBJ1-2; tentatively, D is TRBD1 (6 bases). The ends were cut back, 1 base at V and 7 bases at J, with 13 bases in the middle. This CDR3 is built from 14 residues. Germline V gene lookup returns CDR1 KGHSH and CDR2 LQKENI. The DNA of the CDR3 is TGTGCCAGCTCACCACTCTTACAGGGTCTTGGCTACACCTTC. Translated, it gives CASSPLLQGLGYTF.

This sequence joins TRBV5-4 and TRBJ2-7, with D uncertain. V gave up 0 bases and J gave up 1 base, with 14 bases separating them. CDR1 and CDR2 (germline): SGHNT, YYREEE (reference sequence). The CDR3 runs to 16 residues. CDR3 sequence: CASSLAGGAGSYEQYF. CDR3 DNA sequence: TGTGCCAGCAGCTTGGCCGGCGGAGCCGGGTCCTACGAGCAGTACTTC.

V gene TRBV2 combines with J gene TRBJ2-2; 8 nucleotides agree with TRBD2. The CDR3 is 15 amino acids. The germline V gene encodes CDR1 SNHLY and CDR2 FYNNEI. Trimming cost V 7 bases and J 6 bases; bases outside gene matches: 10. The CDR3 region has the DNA TGTGCCAGCAAAGTCGGGAGCGGGAGTTCCGGGGAGCTGTTTTTT. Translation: CASKVGSGSSGELFF.

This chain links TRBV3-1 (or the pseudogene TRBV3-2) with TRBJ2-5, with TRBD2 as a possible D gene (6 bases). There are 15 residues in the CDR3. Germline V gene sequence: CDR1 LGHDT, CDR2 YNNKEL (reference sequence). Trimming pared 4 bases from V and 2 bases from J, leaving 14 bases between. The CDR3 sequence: CASSPRGLEQETQYF. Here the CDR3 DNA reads TGTGCCAGCAGCCCGCGGGGACTGGAACAAGAGACCCAGTACTTC.

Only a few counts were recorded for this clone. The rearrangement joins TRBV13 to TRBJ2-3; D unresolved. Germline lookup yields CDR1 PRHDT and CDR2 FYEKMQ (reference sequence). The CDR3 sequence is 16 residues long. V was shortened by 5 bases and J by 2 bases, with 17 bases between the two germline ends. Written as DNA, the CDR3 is TGTGCCAGCAGCGTCCCGGTCTTCTCACCCACAGATACGCAGTATTTT. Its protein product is CASSVPVFSPTDTQYF. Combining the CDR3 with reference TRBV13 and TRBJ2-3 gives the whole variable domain AAGVIQSPRHLIKEKRETATLKCYPIPRHDTVYWYQQGPGQDPQFLISFYEKMQSDKGSIPDRFSAQQFSDYHSELNMSSLELGDSALYFCASSVPVFSPTDTQYFGPGTRLTVL.

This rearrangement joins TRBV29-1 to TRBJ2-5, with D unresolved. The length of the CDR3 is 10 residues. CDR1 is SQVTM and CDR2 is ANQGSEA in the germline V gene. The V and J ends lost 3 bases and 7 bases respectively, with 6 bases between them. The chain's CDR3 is CSVDSSTQYF. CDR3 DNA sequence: TGCAGCGTTGATTCATCGACCCAGTACTTC. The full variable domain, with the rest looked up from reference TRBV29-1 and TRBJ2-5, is SAVISQKPSRDICQRGTSLTIQCQVDSQVTMMFWYRQQPGQSLTLIATANQGSEATYESGFVIDKFPISRPNLTFSTLTVSNMSPEDSSIYLCSVDSSTQYFGPGTRLLVL.

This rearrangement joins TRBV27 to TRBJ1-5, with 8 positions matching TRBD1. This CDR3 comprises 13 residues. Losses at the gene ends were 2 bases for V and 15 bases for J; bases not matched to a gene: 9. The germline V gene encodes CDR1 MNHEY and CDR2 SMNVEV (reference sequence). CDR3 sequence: CASSLGQGASVHF. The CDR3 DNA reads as TGTGCCAGCAGTTTAGGGCAGGGGGCCAGTGTGCATTTT.

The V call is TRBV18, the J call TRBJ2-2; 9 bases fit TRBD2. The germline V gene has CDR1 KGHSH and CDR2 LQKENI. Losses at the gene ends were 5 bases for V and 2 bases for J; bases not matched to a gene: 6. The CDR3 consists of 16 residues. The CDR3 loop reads CASSSWTSDNTGELFF. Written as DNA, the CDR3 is TGTGCCAGCTCATCTTGGACTAGCGATAACACCGGGGAGCTGTTTTTT.

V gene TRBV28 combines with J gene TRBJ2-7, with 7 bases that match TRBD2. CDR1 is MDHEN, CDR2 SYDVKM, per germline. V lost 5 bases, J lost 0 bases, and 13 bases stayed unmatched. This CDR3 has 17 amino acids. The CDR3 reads CASSVPLGAGFSYEQYF. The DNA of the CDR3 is TGTGCCAGCAGTGTCCCTCTAGGAGCGGGGTTCTCCTACGAGCAGTACTTC.

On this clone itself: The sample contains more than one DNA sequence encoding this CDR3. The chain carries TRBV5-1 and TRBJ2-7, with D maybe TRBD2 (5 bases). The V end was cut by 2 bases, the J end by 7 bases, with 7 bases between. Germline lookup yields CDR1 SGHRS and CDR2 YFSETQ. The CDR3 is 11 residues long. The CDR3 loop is CASSFRGEQYF. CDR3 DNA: TGCGCCAGCAGCTTCCGGGGAGAGCAGTACTTC.